This T cell receptor (beta chain) derives from a study of cytomegalovirus exposure and HLA in healthy donors. Germline V gene data show CDR1 as LNHDA and CDR2 as SQIVND (reference sequence). The CDR3 loop spans 15 amino acids. Between the trimmed V and J ends, which lost 3 bases and 7 bases, there was a span of 13 bases. PCR involved 60 Vbeta and 13 Jbeta primers. The repertoire was sequenced with immunoSEQ multiplex PCR; TCRdb's copy has only in-frame clones and lacks some. The table has approximately 150,000 clones, about four fifths seen once. The sample was PBMCs. The chain combines TRBV19 with TRBJ1-6, with D possibly TRBD1 on 6 matching bases. The receptor was isolated from a woman younger than 35 in good health and CMV-seropositive. The CDR3 DNA reads as TGTGCCAGTAGTATCCGAGACAGGAGGAATTCACCCCTCCACTTT. Translated, it gives CASSIRDRRNSPLHF.